This record covers a single T cell receptor beta chain. Its antigen is unidentified. The V gene end was trimmed by 2 bases and the J gene end by 6 bases; junction bases not matched to a gene: 6. The CDR3 is 15 residues long. Germline loops: CDR1 MNHNY, CDR2 SVGAGI (reference sequence). This sample is part of a study of cytomegalovirus exposure and HLA in healthy donors. PCR employed 60 Vbeta and 13 Jbeta primers. The table came from immunoSEQ multiplex PCR; TCRdb's copy has only in-frame clones and leaves some out. Counted here are 150,000 to 200,000 clones, around 76% occurring once; the ten biggest clones make up around 7%. General study results and limits: Rarity marked most TCR sequences, yet some public TCRs occurred in many donors. Sequencing likely generated an artifact that appeared as a cluster of highly shared sequence variants.

The source of this sequence is a man aged 40-50 years in good health and CMV-seropositive. The chain links TRBV6-6 to TRBJ2-2; 7 positions match TRBD1. Sequencing used PBMCs. This chain's CDR3 is CASSYEGALAGELFF. The CDR3 DNA reads TGTGCCAGCAGTTACGAGGGGGCGTTGGCCGGGGAGCTGTTTTTT.